What follows describes a single T cell receptor beta chain. As yet, its antigen is unknown. The sample originates from a study of cytomegalovirus exposure and HLA in healthy donors. Study results and limitations: TCR beta chain V- and J-gene trimming was linked, in a later analysis, to a missense variant in DCLRE1C.

Both 60 Vbeta primers and 13 Jbeta primers went into the PCR. Assay: immunoSEQ multiplex PCR; the TCRdb copy retains only in-frame clones and omits some. The top ten hold about 0.5% of the sample, which has about 93,000 clones, about 80% seen once. The germline V and J ends were trimmed by 4 bases and 1 base, with 11 bases remaining between them. Per germline, CDR1 SGHAT and CDR2 FQNNGV. The CDR3 has 15 residues. This TCR was recovered from a man under 40 in good health and CMV-seronegative. The chain combines TRBV11-2 with TRBJ1-3; unclear D gene. Sample: PBMCs. CDR3 protein: CASSSRGNSGNTIYF. The CDR3 bases are TGTGCCAGCAGCTCTCGAGGGAATTCTGGAAACACCATATATTTT.